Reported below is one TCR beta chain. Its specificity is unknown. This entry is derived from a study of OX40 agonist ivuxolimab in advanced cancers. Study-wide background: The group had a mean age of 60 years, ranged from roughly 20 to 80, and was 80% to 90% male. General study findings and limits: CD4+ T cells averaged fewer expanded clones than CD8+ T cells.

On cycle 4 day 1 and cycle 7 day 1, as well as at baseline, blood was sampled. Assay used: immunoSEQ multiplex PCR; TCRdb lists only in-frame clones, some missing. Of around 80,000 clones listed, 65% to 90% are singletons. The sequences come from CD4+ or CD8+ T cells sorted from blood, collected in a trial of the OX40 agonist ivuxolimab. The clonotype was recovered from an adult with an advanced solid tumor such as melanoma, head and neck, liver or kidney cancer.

CDR3 DNA sequence: TGTGCCAGCAGTTACTCGACAGGGGTAGGCTACACCTTC. Protein product: CASSYSTGVGYTF. The V gene is TRBV6-5, the J gene TRBJ1-2, with 8 bases aligning to TRBD1. The junction had 2 bases not matched to a gene; V was cut back by 0 bases and J by 8 bases. Looked up from germline, CDR1 is MNHEY and CDR2 is SVGAGI. The CDR3 covers 13 residues.